This T cell receptor beta chain is drawn from a study of blood T cells in healthy people across ages. A second PCR, run for about 7 to 11 cycles, used a sample-barcoded 5' primer plus a J-beta primer mix. Each cDNA molecule was tagged by a template-switch adaptor with 12 random nucleotides. Every sample gave at least 2.5 million paired-end reads containing CDR3. TCRdb ran MiXCR on the 5' RACE reads and lists one entry per CDR3 protein. Found here are 1.6 million or so distinct CDR3 sequences, about 31% of them singletons; the top ten hold approximately 11%. This clonotype was detected a few times. Its antigen is still unknown. It may be a read error: a sequence one base away is much more abundant. Study conclusions and caveats: It was held that the diversity estimates obtained from one million T cells were underestimates. Age advanced and TCR beta diversity per million T cells fell, roughly linearly.

Germline V gives CDR1 SGHAT, CDR2 FQNNGV. This CDR3 contains 14 residues. Trimming left V 4 bases short and J 10 bases short, with 17 bases between. The specimen sequenced was blood. The sequence was obtained from a woman under 40 in good health. This chain joins TRBV11-2 and TRBJ2-1; D call uncertain. CDR3 in DNA: TGTGCCAGCAGCTGTTCGACACCCCAATCAGAGCAGTTCTTC. This encodes CASSCSTPQSEQFF.